This TCR beta chain was retrieved from a study of blood T cell repertoires in COVID-19. Study overall: T cells, B-cell-depleted T cells, or PBMCs supplied cDNA or gDNA.

In the study's own analysis: From reference gene primer amplification, estimates of nucleated cell counts were derived. Generated by immunoSEQ multiplex PCR, the TCRdb table keeps only in-frame clones and is missing some. D and trimming come from the DNA, and the V and J calls and clone size come from that table. The table has about 46,000 clones, roughly nine tenths seen once. The CDR3 is 16 residues long. Looked up from germline, CDR1 is SGHNT and CDR2 is YYREEE (reference sequence). The V segment lost 3 bases and the J segment 7 bases; nucleotides outside the gene matches: 10. Recovered status applied to Cohort 3 donors who had two consecutive negative PCRs. It also applied to those with clearance or with symptom resolution.

Material for sequencing was PBMCs or T cells enriched from blood (not recorded which). This sequence originates from a woman in her forties or fifties who had recovered from COVID-19. V and J are TRBV5-4 and TRBJ1-6; 7 nucleotides agree with TRBD1. This chain's CDR3 is CASSSFPGGGNSPLHF. CDR3 coding DNA: TGTGCCAGCAGCTCGTTCCCAGGGGGTGGGAATTCACCCCTCCACTTT.